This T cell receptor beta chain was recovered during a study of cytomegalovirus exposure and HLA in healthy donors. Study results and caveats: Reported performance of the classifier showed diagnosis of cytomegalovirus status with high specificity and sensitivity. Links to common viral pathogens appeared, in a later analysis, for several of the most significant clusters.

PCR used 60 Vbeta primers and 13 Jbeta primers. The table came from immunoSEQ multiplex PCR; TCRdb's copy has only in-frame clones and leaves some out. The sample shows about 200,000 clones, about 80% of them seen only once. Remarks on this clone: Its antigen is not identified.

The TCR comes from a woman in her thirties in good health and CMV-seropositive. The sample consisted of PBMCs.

CDR3: CASSQGKGQTGLYGYTF. The CDR3 bases are TGCGCCAGCAGCCAAGGGAAGGGCCAGACGGGACTCTATGGCTACACCTTC. The chain carries TRBV4-1 and TRBJ1-2; maybe TRBD1 (5 bases). V was cut by 1 base and J by 4 bases, with 19 bases left in between. Germline assignment: CDR1 MGHRA and CDR2 YSYEKL. The CDR3 covers 17 residues.